This TCR beta chain was identified during a study of OX40 agonist ivuxolimab in advanced cancers. The wider study: Each patient was given ivuxolimab into a vein every 2 weeks, at 0.01 to 10 mg/kg. Patients undergoing dose escalation presented with hepatocellular carcinoma, melanoma, renal cell or head and neck cancer.

TCRdb's copy holds only in-frame clones and misses some; the assay was immunoSEQ multiplex PCR. Seen here are around 78,000 clones, 65% to 85% observed once, and the top ten hold roughly 4.6%. Germline V gives CDR1 SEHNR, CDR2 FQNEAQ (reference sequence). The germline V and J ends were trimmed by 5 bases and 5 bases, with 13 bases remaining between them. The CDR3 spans 13 residues. This specimen was CD4+ or CD8+ T cells sorted from blood, taken in a trial of the OX40 agonist ivuxolimab. The rearrangement links TRBV7-9 to TRBJ2-7; perhaps TRBD1 as D (5 bases). The receptor was isolated from an adult with an advanced solid tumor such as melanoma, head and neck, liver or kidney cancer. CDR3 sequence: CASSPWGGNEQYF. The CDR3 region has the DNA TGTGCCAGCAGCCCATGGGGCGGAAACGAGCAGTACTTC.